The 14 T cell receptor beta chains given below trace back to one sample, sequenced in a study of radiation and T cells in renal cell carcinoma. Using immunoSEQ multiplex PCR, the repertoire was profiled, and TCRdb retains in-frame clones only, with some absent. The table has 120,000 to 150,000 clones, around 88% seen once; the top ten hold around a sixth. As to time point: blood 4 weeks post-SBRT, at nephrectomy. The treatment here: 15 Gy SBRT to primary tumor, nephrectomy 4 weeks later. Sequencing used blood, obtained from a patient whose treatment included radiotherapy and nephrectomy. These receptors all stem from a woman aged 50 to 65 with renal cell carcinoma.

The chain recombines TRBV18 with TRBJ1-5, with 7 nucleotides matching TRBD1. CDR3 size: 16 residues. Per germline, CDR1 KGHSH and CDR2 LQKENI. J gave up 0 bases and V 2 bases, and 4 bases lay outside the gene matches. In nucleotides, the CDR3 is TGTGCCAGCTCACCAACAGGGGCGGATAGCAATCAGCCCCAGCATTTT. Its translation: CASSPTGADSNQPQHF.

The chain links TRBV12-5 to TRBJ2-5; TRBD2 aligns across 11 bases. V was pared by 7 bases and J by 5 bases, with 9 bases of the junction left unmatched. The germline V gene has CDR1 LGHNT and CDR2 FRNRAP. The CDR3 runs 15 residues. CDR3 DNA sequence: TGTGCTAGTGCTCCAGGGACTAGCGGTGGGGAGACCCAGTACTTC. Amino acid sequence: CASAPGTSGGETQYF. Full variable domain (remainder filled in from reference TRBV12-5 and TRBJ2-5): DARVTQTPRHKVTEMGQEVTMRCQPILGHNTVFWYRQTMMQGLELLAYFRNRAPLDDSGMPKDRFSAEMPDATLATLKIQPSEPRDSAVYFCASAPGTSGGETQYFGPGTRLLVL.

The rearrangement links TRBV9 to TRBJ2-7, with D unresolved. The CDR3 runs 14 residues. CDR1 is SGDLS and CDR2 is YYNGEE in the germline V gene. Trimming took off 2 bases at V and 3 bases at J, with 12 bases between the two ends. The CDR3 sequence: CASSVDVASYEQYF. The CDR3 nucleotides read TGTGCCAGCAGCGTGGACGTTGCCAGCTACGAGCAGTACTTC.

V gene TRBV2 combines with J gene TRBJ2-2; 7 nucleotides match TRBD1. Trimming at V came to 2 bases and at J to 4 bases, leaving 7 bases not matched to a gene. This CDR3 has 16 amino acids. The germline gives CDR1 SNHLY, CDR2 FYNNEI. The CDR3 sequence is CASSEPDRWGTGELFF. Written as DNA, the CDR3 is TGTGCCAGCAGTGAACCGGACAGGTGGGGCACCGGGGAGCTGTTTTTT.

The chain links TRBV5-1 to TRBJ2-3; 7 bases align to TRBD2. The CDR3 contains 14 residues. V trimming: 1 base; J trimming: 8 bases; junction bases outside the gene matches: 7. Germline V gives CDR1 SGHRS, CDR2 YFSETQ. The CDR3 nucleotides read TGCGCCAGCAGCTTGTCCGGGAGGAGGGGTACGCAGTATTTT. It specifies CASSLSGRRGTQYF.

This sequence joins TRBV11-1 and TRBJ2-7; D is uncertain. V lost 0 bases and J 0 bases, leaving 9 bases between the germline ends. The CDR3 runs to 15 residues. Germline CDR1 and CDR2: SGHAT and FQDESV (reference sequence). The CDR3 DNA follows: TGTGCCAGCAGCTTAGCGGGCCCAACCTCCTACGAGCAGTACTTC. Its translation: CASSLAGPTSYEQYF.

The gene calls are TRBV19 and TRBJ2-2, with D perhaps matching TRBD2 (5 bases). This CDR3 comprises 14 residues. Germline V gives CDR1 LNHDA, CDR2 SQIVND (reference sequence). Trimming removed 4 bases from V and 3 bases from J, with 9 bases in between. The CDR3 coding sequence is TGTGCCAGTAGTACTCGGGGTGACACCGGGGAGCTGTTTTTT. Translating it yields CASSTRGDTGELFF.

The chain recombines TRBV9 with TRBJ2-2, with 8 bases lining up with TRBD2. Trimming removed 0 bases from V and 5 bases from J; junction bases left unmatched: 9. The CDR3 has 17 amino acids. Germline V gives CDR1 SGDLS, CDR2 YYNGEE. The CDR3 bases are TGTGCCAGCAGCGTAGAAGGCGGGAGGATCGGAACCGGGGAGCTGTTTTTT. Residues: CASSVEGGRIGTGELFF.

The chain carries TRBV18 and TRBJ2-5, with 10 bases matching TRBD2. Germline loops: CDR1 KGHSH, CDR2 LQKENI. The CDR3 length is 15 residues. Losses at the gene ends were 3 bases for V and 5 bases for J; bases not matched to a gene: 6. DNA for the CDR3: TGTGCCAGCTCACCCGCCCTAGCGGGAGTCGAGACCCAGTACTTC. Translation: CASSPALAGVETQYF. Full variable domain (outside the CDR3, taken from reference TRBV18 and TRBJ2-5): NAGVMQNPRHLVRRRGQEARLRCSPMKGHSHVYWYRQLPEEGLKFMVYLQKENIIDESGMPKERFSAEFPKEGPSILRIQQVVRGDSAAYFCASSPALAGVETQYFGPGTRLLVL.

The rearrangement links TRBV4-3 to TRBJ2-3; 8 bases match TRBD2. This CDR3 is built from 15 residues. In germline, CDR1 is LGHNA, CDR2 YSLEER. With V trimmed by 0 bases and J by 6 bases, 5 bases remained unmatched. The chain's CDR3 is CASSQDSERGDTQYF. CDR3 in DNA: TGCGCCAGCAGCCAAGATTCCGAGCGGGGGGATACGCAGTATTTT.

This chain uses TRBV7-6 with TRBJ2-3; D perhaps matches TRBD2 (5 bases). Germline loops: CDR1 SGHVS, CDR2 FNYEAQ. V gave up 4 bases and J gave up 5 bases, with 10 bases separating them. The CDR3 spans 13 residues. The CDR3 sequence: CASSSSRVDTQYF. The DNA of the CDR3 is TGTGCCAGCAGCTCATCGAGGGTAGATACGCAGTATTTT.

The CDR3 DNA sequence: TGCGCCAGCAGCCAAGATCAGGGCACTGAAGCTTTCTTT. It translates to CASSQDQGTEAFF. V usage is TRBV4-3 and J usage is TRBJ1-1, with D tentatively TRBD1 (5 bases). Per germline, CDR1 LGHNA and CDR2 YSLEER. This CDR3 contains 13 residues. Trimming left V 0 bases short and J 4 bases short, with 6 bases between.

CDR3 protein: CASSSLPGLAVSGGTGELFF. The CDR3 DNA follows: TGTGCCAGCAGCTCGCTCCCGGGACTAGCGGTTTCCGGAGGGACCGGGGAGCTGTTTTTT. The J gene is TRBJ2-2, the V gene TRBV7-3; 11 bases line up with TRBD2. The germline CDR1 and CDR2 sequences are SGHTA and FQGTGA. V dropped 4 bases and J dropped 5; count of bases not matched to a gene: 18. This CDR3 spans 20 amino acids.

The rearrangement links TRBV7-2 to TRBJ1-4, with 7 bases matching TRBD1. CDR3 length equals 15 residues. Germline CDR1 is SGHTA and CDR2 is FQGNSA. The V gene end was trimmed by 2 bases and the J gene end by 8 bases; junction bases not matched to a gene: 8. CDR3 DNA sequence: TGTGCCAGCAGCTTATACTCGGGACAGTTGGAAAAACTGTTTTTT. Translated, it gives CASSLYSGQLEKLFF.